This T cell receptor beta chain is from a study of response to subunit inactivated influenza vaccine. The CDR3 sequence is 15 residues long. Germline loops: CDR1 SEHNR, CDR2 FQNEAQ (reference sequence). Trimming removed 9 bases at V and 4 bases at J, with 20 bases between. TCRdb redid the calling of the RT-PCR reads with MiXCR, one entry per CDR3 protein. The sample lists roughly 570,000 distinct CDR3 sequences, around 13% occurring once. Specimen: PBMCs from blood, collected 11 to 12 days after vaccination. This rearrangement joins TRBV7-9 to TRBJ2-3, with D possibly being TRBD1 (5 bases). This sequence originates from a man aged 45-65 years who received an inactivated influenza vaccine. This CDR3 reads CASQGQPLPSDTQYF. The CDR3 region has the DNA TGTGCCAGTCAAGGACAACCTCTGCCTTCAGATACGCAGTATTTT. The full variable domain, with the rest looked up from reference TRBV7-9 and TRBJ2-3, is DTGVSQNPRHKITKRGQNVTFRCDPISEHNRLYWYRQTLGQGPEFLTYFQNEAQLEKSRLLSDRFSAERPKGSFSTLEIQRTEQGDSAMYLCASQGQPLPSDTQYFGPGTRLTVL.